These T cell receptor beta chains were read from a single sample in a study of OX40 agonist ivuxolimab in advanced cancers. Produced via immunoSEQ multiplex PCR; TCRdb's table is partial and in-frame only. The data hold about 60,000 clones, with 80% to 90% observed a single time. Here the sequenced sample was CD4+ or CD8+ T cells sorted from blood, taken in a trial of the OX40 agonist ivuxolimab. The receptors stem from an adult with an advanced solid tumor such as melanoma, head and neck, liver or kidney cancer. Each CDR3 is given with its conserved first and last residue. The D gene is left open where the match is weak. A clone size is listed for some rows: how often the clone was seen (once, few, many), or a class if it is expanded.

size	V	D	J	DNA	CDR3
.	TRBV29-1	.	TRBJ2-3	TGCAGCGTTGATTGGGGCACAGATACGCAGTATTTT	CSVDWGTDTQYF
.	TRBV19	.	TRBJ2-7	TGTGCCAGTAGTATCCCGGAGCAGGGGAGCTCCTACGAGCAGTACTTC	CASSIPEQGSSYEQYF
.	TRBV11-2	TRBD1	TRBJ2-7	TGTGCCAGCAGGCCGACAGGGGGCCTAAACTACGAGCAGTACTTC	CASRPTGGLNYEQYF
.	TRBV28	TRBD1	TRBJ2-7	TGTGCCAGCAGTAGACAGGGTTTGGGGGAGCAGTACTTC	CASSRQGLGEQYF
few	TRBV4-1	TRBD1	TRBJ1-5	TGCGCCAGCAGCCACCCGGGGGCAGGGGGCTTGGGTCAGCCCCAGCATTTT	CASSHPGAGGLGQPQHF
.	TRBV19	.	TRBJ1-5	TGTGCCAGTAGACCACCGGGACGCAATCAGCCCCAGCATTTT	CASRPPGRNQPQHF
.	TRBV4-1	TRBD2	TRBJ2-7	TGCGCCAGCAGCCAAGGCGGAGGAGCGGGAGAACGCGAGCAGTACTTC	CASSQGGGAGEREQYF
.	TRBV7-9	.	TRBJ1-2	TGTGCCAGCAGCTCCTGGACGGTGGACTATGGCTACACCTTC	CASSSWTVDYGYTF
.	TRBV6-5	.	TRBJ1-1	TGTGCCAGCAGTCGACAGGCGATGAACACTGAAGCTTTCTTT	CASSRQAMNTEAFF
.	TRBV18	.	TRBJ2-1	TGTGCCAGCTCACCAGGCCGGGACGCCGACAATGAGCAGTTCTTC	CASSPGRDADNEQFF
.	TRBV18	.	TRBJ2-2	TGTGCCAGCTCACAGGCACCCGGCGGCACCGGGGAGCTGTTTTTT	CASSQAPGGTGELFF
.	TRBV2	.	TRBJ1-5	TGTGCCAGCAGTCCGTTTAGGGGGGCCAATCAGCCCCAGCATTTT	CASSPFRGANQPQHF
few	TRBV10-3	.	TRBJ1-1	TGTGCCATCACAACCACCGGTGACAGTGAAGCTTTCTTT	CAITTTGDSEAFF
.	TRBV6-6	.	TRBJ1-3	TGTGCCAGCAGTCCACAGGACCGGCTCGGAAACACCATATATTTT	CASSPQDRLGNTIYF
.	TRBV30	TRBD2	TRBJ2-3	TGTGCCTGGAGCGCCGGGACTAGCGGGAGAAGGGGCACAGATACGCAGTATTTT	CAWSAGTSGRRGTDTQYF
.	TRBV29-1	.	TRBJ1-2	TGCAGCGTTGAGGGGGTGGGCTATGGCTACACCTTC	CSVEGVGYGYTF
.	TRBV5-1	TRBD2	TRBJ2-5	TGCGCCAGCAGCCCCCTAGCGGGTTACCAAGAGACCCAGTACTTC	CASSPLAGYQETQYF
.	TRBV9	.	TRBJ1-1	TGTGCCAGCAGCGTAGCAGGGTACACTGAAGCTTTCTTT	CASSVAGYTEAFF
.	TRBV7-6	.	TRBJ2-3	TGTGCCAGCAGCTTAGCGCGAGATACGCAGTATTTT	CASSLARDTQYF
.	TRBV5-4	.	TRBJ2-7	TGTGCCAGCAGCAGGACTCCAACCTACGAGCAGTACTTC	CASSRTPTYEQYF
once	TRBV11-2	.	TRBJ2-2	TGTGCCAGCAGCTTGACAGGAGGGGCCGGGGAGCTGTTTTTT	CASSLTGGAGELFF
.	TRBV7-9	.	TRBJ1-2	TGTGCCAGCAGCTTGGGACTTCCTGGACATGGCTACACCTTC	CASSLGLPGHGYTF
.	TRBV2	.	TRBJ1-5	TGTGCCAGCACCCCCGAGAGGGATCAGCCCCAGCATTTT	CASTPERDQPQHF
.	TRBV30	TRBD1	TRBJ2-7	TGTGCCTGGAGCATACGGGACAGGAGGTACGAGCAGTACTTC	CAWSIRDRRYEQYF
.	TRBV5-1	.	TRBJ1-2	TGCGCCAGCAGCTTGGGACAGTTAAACTATGGCTACACCTTC	CASSLGQLNYGYTF
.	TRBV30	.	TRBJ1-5	TGTGCCTGGAGTTCAGGGACCTCATATAGCAATCAGCCCCAGCATTTT	CAWSSGTSYSNQPQHF
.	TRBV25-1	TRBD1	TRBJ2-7	TGTGCCAGCAGCGACGACAGGCCTCGACAGGGTAGAACCTACGAGCAGTACTTC	CASSDDRPRQGRTYEQYF
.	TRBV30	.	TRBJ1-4	TGTGCCTGGAGTAAATCAGGCGAAAAACTGTTTTTT	CAWSKSGEKLFF
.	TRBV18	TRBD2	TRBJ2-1	TGTGCCAGCTCACCCGGGGGGAGTGGCTCCTACAATGAGCAGTTCTTC	CASSPGGSGSYNEQFF
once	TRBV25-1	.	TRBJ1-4	TGTGCCAGCAGTGTTTTTGAAAAACTGTTTTTT	CASSVFEKLFF
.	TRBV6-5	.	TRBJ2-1	TGTGCCAGCAGTAGGATGACCTACAATGAGCAGTTCTTC	CASSRMTYNEQFF
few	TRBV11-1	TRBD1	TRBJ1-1	TGTGCCAGCACCCCCCGGACAGGGCGCACTGAAGCTTTCTTT	CASTPRTGRTEAFF
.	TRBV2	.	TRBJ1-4	TGTGCCAGCAGTGAAATGGGGGTTCGGGAAAAACTGTTTTTT	CASSEMGVREKLFF
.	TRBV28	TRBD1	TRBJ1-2	TGTGCCAGCAGTCCAGGGGGCAAGGACTATGGCTACACCTTC	CASSPGGKDYGYTF
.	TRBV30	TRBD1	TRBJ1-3	TGTGCCTGGATCGGACAGGGATTTTGGAACACCATATATTTT	CAWIGQGFWNTIYF
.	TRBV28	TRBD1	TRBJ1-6	TGTGCCAGCAGTTTCCCCGGGACAGGGTTTTGGTATTCACCCCTCCACTTT	CASSFPGTGFWYSPLHF
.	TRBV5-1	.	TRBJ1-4	TGCGCCAGCAGCCTCTCGCTGTCAGATGAAAAACTGTTTTTT	CASSLSLSDEKLFF
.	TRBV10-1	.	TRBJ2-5	TGCGCCGGCGGGCAAGAGTTAAGTTATCAACAAGAGACCCAGTACTTC	CAGGQELSYQQETQYF
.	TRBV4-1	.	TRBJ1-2	TGCGCCAGCAGCCGGACCGGCGGAGGGGACTATGGCTACACCTTC	CASSRTGGGDYGYTF
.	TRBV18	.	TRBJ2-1	TGTGCCAGCTCACCTTTCCGCACGGGGGTCTCCTACAATGAGCAGTTCTTC	CASSPFRTGVSYNEQFF
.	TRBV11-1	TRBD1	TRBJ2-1	TGTGCCAGCAGCTTTTCAGGGGGTGATGAGCAGTTCTTC	CASSFSGGDEQFF
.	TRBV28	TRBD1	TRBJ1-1	TGTGCCAGCAGCCCGACGGACAGGGGGCGAAAGCTGAACACTGAAGCTTTCTTT	CASSPTDRGRKLNTEAFF
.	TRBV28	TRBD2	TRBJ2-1	TGTGCCAGCAAAAATCGGGTAGCGGGACTTGAGCAGTTCTTC	CASKNRVAGLEQFF
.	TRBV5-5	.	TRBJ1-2	TGTGCCAGCAGCTTGTATAACATCGGTTCGGGTGGCTACACCTTC	CASSLYNIGSGGYTF
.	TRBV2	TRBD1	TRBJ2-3	TGTGCCAGCAGAGGACAGGGTTCAGATACGCAGTATTTT	CASRGQGSDTQYF
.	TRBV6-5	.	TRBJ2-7	TGTGCCAGCAGTTACGATCACGCAGGGGCGCCATACGAGCAGTACTTC	CASSYDHAGAPYEQYF
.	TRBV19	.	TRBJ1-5	TGTGCCAGTAGCACACAGCTGAATCAGCCCCAGCATTTT	CASSTQLNQPQHF
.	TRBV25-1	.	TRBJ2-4	TGTGCCAGCAGTGAAACCGGGAAGGGGTCCAAAAACATTCAGTACTTC	CASSETGKGSKNIQYF
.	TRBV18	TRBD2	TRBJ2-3	TGTGCCAGCTCACCTGGCCTAGCGGGAGCAACAGATACGCAGTATTTT	CASSPGLAGATDTQYF
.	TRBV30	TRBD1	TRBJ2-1	TGTGCCTTAAACAGGGGGTACAATGAGCAGTTCTTC	CALNRGYNEQFF
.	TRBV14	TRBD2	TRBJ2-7	TGTGCCAGCAGCCAAGATTTGGCGGGAGGGAAGCAGTACTTC	CASSQDLAGGKQYF
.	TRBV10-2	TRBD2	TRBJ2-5	TGCGCCAGCAGACCCGGGACTAGCGGGAGGCAGACCCAGTACTTC	CASRPGTSGRQTQYF
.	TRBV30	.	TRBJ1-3	TGTGCCTGGAGTGGAGCACAGGTCTCTGGAAACACCATATATTTT	CAWSGAQVSGNTIYF
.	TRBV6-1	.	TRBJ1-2	TGTGCCAGCAGTCGTGAGTCGGTCTATGGCTACACCTTC	CASSRESVYGYTF
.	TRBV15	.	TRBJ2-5	TGTGCCACCAGCAGAGTCTTATCAGGGAAAGAGACCCAGTACTTC	CATSRVLSGKETQYF
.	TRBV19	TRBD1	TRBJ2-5	TGTGCCAGTAGTGGGGACAGGCGGGCTGCAGAGACCCAGTACTTC	CASSGDRRAAETQYF